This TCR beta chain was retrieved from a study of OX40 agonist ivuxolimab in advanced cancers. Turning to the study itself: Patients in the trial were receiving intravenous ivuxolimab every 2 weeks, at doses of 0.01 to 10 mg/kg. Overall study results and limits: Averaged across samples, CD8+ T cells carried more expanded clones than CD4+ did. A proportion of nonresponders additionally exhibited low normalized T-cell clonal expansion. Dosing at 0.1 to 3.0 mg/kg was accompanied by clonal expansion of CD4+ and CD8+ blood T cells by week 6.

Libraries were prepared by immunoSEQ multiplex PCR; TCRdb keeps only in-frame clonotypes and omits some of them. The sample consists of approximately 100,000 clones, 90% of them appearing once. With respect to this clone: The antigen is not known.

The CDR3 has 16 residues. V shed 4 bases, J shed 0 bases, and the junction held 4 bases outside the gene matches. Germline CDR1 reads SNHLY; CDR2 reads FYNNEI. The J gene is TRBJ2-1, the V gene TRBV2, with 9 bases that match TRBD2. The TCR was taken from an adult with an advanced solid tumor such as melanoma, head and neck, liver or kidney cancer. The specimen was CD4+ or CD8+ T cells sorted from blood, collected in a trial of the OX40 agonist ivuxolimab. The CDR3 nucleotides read TGTGCCAGCAGTGCTAGCGGGGCGTACTCCTACAATGAGCAGTTCTTC. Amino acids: CASSASGAYSYNEQFF.